This T cell receptor (beta chain) was sequenced in a study of blood T cell repertoires in COVID-19. Study details: The analysed material was cDNA or gDNA that came from T cells, B-cell-depleted T cells, or PBMCs.

The Seattle patients joined while their infection was active and were tracked longitudinally afterward. Germline-derived CDR1 and CDR2 are SGHAT and FQDESV (reference sequence). The CDR3 is made up of 13 amino acids. Trimming took 6 bases from V and 5 from J, leaving 13 bases between them. Assay: immunoSEQ multiplex PCR; the TCRdb copy retains only in-frame clones and omits some. The repertoire holds about 300,000 clones, with roughly nine tenths as singletons. The genes are TRBV11-1 and TRBJ1-2; no firm D call. The TCR comes from a woman aged 30 to 39 with COVID-19, enrolled during active disease. The sample was peripheral blood. The CDR3 region is CASSSQAGYGYTF. The CDR3 nucleotides read TGTGCCAGCAGTTCACAAGCGGGGTATGGCTACACCTTC.